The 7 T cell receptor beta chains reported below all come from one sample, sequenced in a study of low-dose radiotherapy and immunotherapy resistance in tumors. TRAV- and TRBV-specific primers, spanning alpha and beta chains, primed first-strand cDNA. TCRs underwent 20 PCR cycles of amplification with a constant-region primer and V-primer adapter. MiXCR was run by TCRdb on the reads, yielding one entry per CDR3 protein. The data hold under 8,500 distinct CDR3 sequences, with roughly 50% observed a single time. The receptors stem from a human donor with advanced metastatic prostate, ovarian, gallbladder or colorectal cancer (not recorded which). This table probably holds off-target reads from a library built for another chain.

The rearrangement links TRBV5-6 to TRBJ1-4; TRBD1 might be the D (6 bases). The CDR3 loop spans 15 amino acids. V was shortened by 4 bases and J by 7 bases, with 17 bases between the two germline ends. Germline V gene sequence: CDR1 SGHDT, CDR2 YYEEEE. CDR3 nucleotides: TGTGCCAGCAGCGCCTACGGGGGGCGGGGTGAAAAACTGTTTTTT. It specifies CASSAYGGRGEKLFF.

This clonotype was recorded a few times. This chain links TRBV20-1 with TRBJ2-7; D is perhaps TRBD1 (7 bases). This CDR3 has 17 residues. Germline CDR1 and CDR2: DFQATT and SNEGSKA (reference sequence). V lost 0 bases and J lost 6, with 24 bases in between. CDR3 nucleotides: TGCAGTGCTAGAGAAAGGGAGGCGACAGGGAGCCATATCGAGCAGTACTTC. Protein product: CSAREREATGSHIEQYF.

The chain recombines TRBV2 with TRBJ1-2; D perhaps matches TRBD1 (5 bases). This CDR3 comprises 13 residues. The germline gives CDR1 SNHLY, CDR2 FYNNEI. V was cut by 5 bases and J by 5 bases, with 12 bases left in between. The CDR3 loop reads CASSLLGAYGYTF. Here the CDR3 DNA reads TGTGCCAGCAGTCTCCTTGGGGCGTATGGCTACACCTTC.

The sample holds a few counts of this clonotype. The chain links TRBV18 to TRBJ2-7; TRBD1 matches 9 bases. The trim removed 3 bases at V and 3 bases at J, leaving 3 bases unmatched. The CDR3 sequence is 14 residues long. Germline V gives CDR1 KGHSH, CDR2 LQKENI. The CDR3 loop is CASSPRTGVYEQYF. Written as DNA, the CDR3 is TGTGCCAGCTCACCTCGGACAGGGGTCTACGAGCAGTACTTC.

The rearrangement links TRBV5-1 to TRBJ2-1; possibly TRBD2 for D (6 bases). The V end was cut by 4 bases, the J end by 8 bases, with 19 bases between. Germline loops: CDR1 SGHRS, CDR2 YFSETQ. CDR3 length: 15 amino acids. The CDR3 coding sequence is TGCGCCAGCAGCGTCGGGACTCCCAGTAAGGATGAGCAGTTCTTC. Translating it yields CASSVGTPSKDEQFF.

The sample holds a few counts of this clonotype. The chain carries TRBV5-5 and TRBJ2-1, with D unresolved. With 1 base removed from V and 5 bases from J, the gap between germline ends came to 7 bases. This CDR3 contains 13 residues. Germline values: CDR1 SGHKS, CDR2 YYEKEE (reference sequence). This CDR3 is CASSLNPHNEQFF. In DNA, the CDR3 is TGTGCCAGCAGCTTGAACCCCCACAATGAGCAGTTCTTC. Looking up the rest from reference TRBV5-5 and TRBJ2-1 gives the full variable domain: DAGVTQSPTHLIKTRGQQVTLRCSPISGHKSVSWYQQVLGQGPQFIFQYYEKEERGRGNFPDRFSARQFPNYSSELNVNALLLGDSALYLCASSLNPHNEQFFGPGTRLTVL.

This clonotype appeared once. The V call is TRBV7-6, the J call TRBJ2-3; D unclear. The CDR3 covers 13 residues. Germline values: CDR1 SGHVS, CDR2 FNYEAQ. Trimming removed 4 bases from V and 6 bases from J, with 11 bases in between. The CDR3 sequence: CASSSWPTDTQYF. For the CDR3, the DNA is TGTGCCAGCAGCTCGTGGCCGACGGATACGCAGTATTTT. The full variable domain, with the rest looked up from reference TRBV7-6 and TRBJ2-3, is GAGVSQSPRYKVTKRGQDVALRCDPISGHVSLYWYRQALGQGPEFLTYFNYEAQQDKSGLPNDRFSAERPEGSISTLTIQRTEQRDSAMYRCASSSWPTDTQYFGPGTRLTVL.